Presented here are 21 T cell receptor beta chains from one specimen sequenced in a study of cytomegalovirus exposure and HLA in healthy donors. The PCR was carried out with 60 Vbeta primers and 13 Jbeta primers. TCRdb keeps only in-frame clones here, not all; method: immunoSEQ multiplex PCR. The sample lists about 150,000 clones; roughly three quarters were seen once. The sequencing input was PBMCs. The receptors here all came from a human donor in good health.

The chain carries TRBV16 and TRBJ1-1; 7 bases are shared with TRBD1. After removal of 5 bases from V and 1 base from J, the junction contained 4 bases not matched to a gene. The germline V gene has CDR1 KGHSY and CDR2 FQNENV. This CDR3 has 14 residues. This CDR3 is CASSEGQQNTEAFF. The CDR3 region has the DNA TGTGCCAGCAGCGAGGGACAGCAGAACACTGAAGCTTTCTTT.

This chain links TRBV18 with TRBJ2-3; 11 nucleotides match TRBD2. The CDR3 sequence is 14 residues long. Germline V gene data show CDR1 as KGHSH and CDR2 as LQKENI. Unmatched junction bases numbered 3, after V lost 8 bases and J lost 2 bases. The DNA of the CDR3 is TGTGCCAGCCGGACTAGCGGGCACACAGATACGCAGTATTTT. Amino acids: CASRTSGHTDTQYF.

This chain's CDR3 is CASSEAPSGSSYEQYF. The DNA for the CDR3 is TGTGCCAGCAGTGAAGCTCCTAGCGGGAGTTCCTACGAGCAGTACTTC. The J gene is TRBJ2-7, the V gene TRBV6-1; TRBD2 aligns across 10 bases. The CDR3 extends over 16 amino acids. Germline assignment: CDR1 MNHNS and CDR2 SASEGT. V gave up 0 bases and J gave up 1 base; unmatched junction bases: 3.

The rearrangement links TRBV6-1 to TRBJ1-2; 7 nucleotides match TRBD1. V lost 7 bases and J lost 4; bases outside the gene matches: 12. This CDR3 spans 15 amino acids. CDR1 MNHNS and CDR2 SASEGT come from the germline V gene. The CDR3 region is CASIGQALLVYGYTF. The CDR3 nucleotides are TGTGCCAGCATCGGACAGGCCTTACTAGTCTATGGCTACACCTTC.

The chain couples TRBV12-5 to TRBJ2-7; D remains ambiguous. The CDR3 extends over 12 amino acids. Looked up from germline, CDR1 is LGHNT and CDR2 is FRNRAP. V shed 5 bases and J shed 2 bases, with 7 bases lying between them. In DNA form, the CDR3 reads TGTGCTAGTGGTCTCGAGACCTACGAGCAGTACTTC. Encoded protein: CASGLETYEQYF.

The rearrangement joins TRBV9 to TRBJ1-4; D perhaps matches TRBD1 (5 bases). Germline V gene data show CDR1 as SGDLS and CDR2 as YYNGEE. The CDR3 totals 14 residues. Trimming took off 0 bases at V and 7 bases at J, with 10 bases between the two ends. The CDR3 spells CASSVVPGSEKLFF. CDR3 sequence (DNA): TGTGCCAGCAGCGTAGTACCAGGGTCTGAAAAACTGTTTTTT.

The genes are TRBV2 and TRBJ1-2; D is possibly TRBD1 (5 bases). V lost 9 bases, J lost 8 bases, and 19 bases lay in between. The CDR3 sequence is 13 residues long. The germline gives CDR1 SNHLY, CDR2 FYNNEI. The CDR3 sequence is CASKETATIGYTF. DNA for the CDR3: TGTGCCAGTAAGGAGACAGCTACTATCGGCTACACCTTC.

The chain couples TRBV7-8 to TRBJ2-7; D possibly corresponds to TRBD2 (5 bases). Germline V gives CDR1 SGHVS, CDR2 FQNEAQ. CDR3 length: 16 residues. Trimming removed 7 bases at V and 7 bases at J, with 26 bases between. The CDR3 is CASTKSRAPGSSEQYF. CDR3 coding DNA: TGTGCCAGCACCAAATCCCGGGCTCCGGGATCGAGTGAGCAGTACTTC.

This chain links TRBV6-5 with TRBJ2-7; 9 bases fit TRBD1. After removal of 6 bases from V and 3 bases from J, the junction contained 9 bases not matched to a gene. From germline, CDR1 is MNHEY and CDR2 SVGAGI. The CDR3 spans 15 residues. Here the CDR3 reads CASSRGQGGFYEQYF. The CDR3 coding sequence is TGTGCCAGCAGCCGGGGACAGGGCGGTTTCTACGAGCAGTACTTC.

V is TRBV28 and J is TRBJ2-1; tentative D call: TRBD2 (6 bases). Germline V lookup: CDR1 MDHEN, CDR2 SYDVKM. The ends were cut back, 8 bases at V and 10 bases at J, with 15 bases in the middle. The CDR3 is 12 residues long. The CDR3 DNA is TGTGCCAGCCGGGACTCCTTCAGAGAGCAGTTCTTC. Translating it yields CASRDSFREQFF.

In this sample, this clone turned up once. The chain recombines TRBV6-1 with TRBJ1-2, with a possible D match to TRBD1 (5 bases). The germline V gene encodes CDR1 MNHNS and CDR2 SASEGT. V was trimmed by 3 bases and J by 3 bases, leaving 8 bases between them. CDR3 length: 13 amino acids. The CDR3 is CASSEPRDYGYTF. For the CDR3, the DNA is TGTGCCAGCAGTGAGCCCAGGGACTATGGCTACACCTTC.

The CDR3 region has the DNA TGTGCCAGCAGCTTAAGGACTAGCAGAGAGCAGTTCTTC. This encodes CASSLRTSREQFF. V is TRBV7-3 and J is TRBJ2-1, with 8 bases lining up with TRBD2. Germline loops: CDR1 SGHTA, CDR2 FQGTGA. The junction had 3 bases not matched to a gene; V was cut back by 1 base and J by 10 bases. The CDR3 extends over 13 amino acids.

This clone has more than one count but fewer than ten. The CDR3 here is CASGPTLRGAGNTIYF. The DNA of the CDR3 is TGCGCCAGCGGACCTACGCTCCGGGGGGCTGGAAACACCATATATTTT. This sequence joins TRBV5-1 and TRBJ1-3, with a weak D call TRBD1 (5 bases). The CDR3 runs to 16 residues. Deletions cut 7 bases from V and 2 bases from J, with 19 bases between. The germline V gene has CDR1 SGHRS and CDR2 YFSETQ.

The rearrangement links TRBV6-5 to TRBJ1-2; D remains unclear. The CDR3 is 13 amino acids. V shed 5 bases and J shed 2 bases, with 9 bases lying between them. Per germline, CDR1 MNHEY and CDR2 SVGAGI. The chain's CDR3 is CASSRRENYGYTF. CDR3 coding DNA: TGTGCCAGCAGTCGTCGGGAAAACTATGGCTACACCTTC.

In the case of this clone: Other DNA sequences from this sample encode an identical CDR3 as well. The chain recombines TRBV20-1 with TRBJ2-7, with a tentative D call TRBD2 (6 bases). Germline CDR1 reads DFQATT; CDR2 reads SNEGSKA (reference sequence). The CDR3 spans 11 residues. The V end was cut by 2 bases, the J end by 6 bases, with 8 bases between. CDR3 bases: TGCAGTGCTAGAACGGGGGTCGAGCAGTACTTC. As protein: CSARTGVEQYF.

The genes are TRBV7-2 and TRBJ2-5; 12 nucleotides agree with TRBD2. Trimming cost V 1 base and J 5 bases; bases outside gene matches: 5. CDR3 length: 16 residues. The germline V gene has CDR1 SGHTA and CDR2 FQGNSA. The DNA for the CDR3 is TGTGCCAGCAGCTTAGTACTAGCGGGAGGTTCCGAGACCCAGTACTTC. This translates into CASSLVLAGGSETQYF. The variable domain in full, with the rest retrieved from reference TRBV7-2 and TRBJ2-5, is GAGVSQSPSNKVTEKGKDVELRCDPISGHTALYWYRQSLGQGLEFLIYFQGNSAPDKSGLPSDRFSAERTGGSVSTLTIQRTQQEDSAVYLCASSLVLAGGSETQYFGPGTRLLVL.

The chain is built from TRBV6-6 and TRBJ1-5, with 10 bases matching TRBD1. Trimming took 10 bases from V and 3 from J; bases not matched to a gene: 9. Germline CDR1 and CDR2: MNHNY and SVGAGI (reference sequence). The CDR3 has 15 residues. The CDR3 is CATRDRGFFNQPQHF. CDR3 nucleotide sequence: TGTGCCACCCGGGACAGGGGATTTTTCAATCAGCCCCAGCATTTT.

The chain recombines TRBV5-1 with TRBJ2-1; 7 nucleotides match TRBD1. Per the germline V gene, CDR1 is SGHRS and CDR2 is YFSETQ. The CDR3 has 16 amino acids. The V segment lost 0 bases and the J segment 5 bases; nucleotides outside the gene matches: 8. CDR3: CASSLAKGGADNEQFF. CDR3 DNA sequence: TGCGCCAGCAGCTTGGCCAAAGGGGGCGCCGACAATGAGCAGTTCTTC.

The table lists this clone with a few counts. This chain uses TRBV11-2 with TRBJ2-7; D is possibly TRBD2 (6 bases). Trimming cost V 5 bases and J 5 bases, with 10 bases left between them. Per the germline V gene, CDR1 is SGHAT and CDR2 is FQNNGV. This CDR3 is 12 amino acids long. This chain's CDR3 is CASSQRRDEQYF. CDR3 DNA sequence: TGTGCCAGCAGCCAGAGGAGGGACGAGCAGTACTTC.

The rearrangement links TRBV18 to TRBJ1-2, with D hard to call. This CDR3 is built from 13 residues. Trimming left V 6 bases short and J 3 bases short, with 11 bases between. Germline V gene data show CDR1 as KGHSH and CDR2 as LQKENI. The CDR3 coding sequence is TGTGCCAGCTCGCTATCAAACGACTATGGCTACACCTTC. Protein sequence: CASSLSNDYGYTF.

This clone turned up a few times. The rearrangement joins TRBV2 to TRBJ2-1, with 11 nucleotides matching TRBD2. This CDR3 region has 15 residues. Germline CDR1 is SNHLY and CDR2 is FYNNEI. J gave up 7 bases and V 6 bases, and 8 bases lay outside the gene matches. The CDR3 sequence: CASSMTSGVTNEQFF. In nucleotides, the CDR3 is TGTGCCAGCAGCATGACTAGCGGGGTCACGAATGAGCAGTTCTTC.